The source of this TCR beta chain is a study of shared clonotypes between healthy human individuals. Measured with immunoSEQ multiplex PCR; TCRdb has only the in-frame clones, and not every one. The sample carries a few million clones, approximately 94% recorded once. In the CD4+ fraction, cells were divided into CD45RA+ naive and CD45RA-negative memory subsets. Turning to this clone: Other DNA sequences from this sample encode an identical CDR3 as well.

This CDR3 contains 15 residues. Trimming removed 1 base from V and 3 bases from J, with 11 bases in between. Germline CDR1 and CDR2: MGHRA and YSYEKL. The V gene is TRBV4-1, the J gene TRBJ2-3, with D possibly TRBD2 on 6 matching bases. The TCR comes from a man younger than 35 in good health. Input material: naive CD4+ T cells sorted from blood. The subset denotes: CD45RA+ positively selected. This chain's CDR3 is CASSQATLATDTQYF. CDR3 nucleotides: TGCGCCAGCAGCCAAGCCACTCTAGCGACAGATACGCAGTATTTT.